This TCR beta chain was sequenced for a study of blood T cell repertoires in COVID-19. Turning to the study itself: Some COVID-19 samples were acute and others convalescent; all came from the United States, Italy and Spain. PBMCs, B-cell-depleted T cells, or T cells were the source of the cDNA or gDNA that made up the material.

Per the original methods: Nucleated cell number was recorded as an estimate derived from reference gene primer amplification. Produced via immunoSEQ multiplex PCR; TCRdb's table is partial and in-frame only. D and trimming were read from the DNA, whereas the V and J calls and clone size are those reported in that table. This sample has some 140,000 clones, with more than 75% found just once. This CDR3 contains 13 residues. The V gene lost 8 bases and the J gene lost 5 bases, with 15 bases spanning the gap. The germline CDR1 and CDR2 sequences are SGHDT and YYEEEE. The receptor was isolated from a man in his fifties with active COVID-19. The genes are TRBV5-6 and TRBJ2-3; a weak D match, TRBD2 (6 bases). Sequencing was done on a sample of peripheral blood. As DNA, the CDR3 is TGTGCCAGTCTACCACGGGGGAAAGATACGCAGTATTTT. This sequence encodes CASLPRGKDTQYF. Variable domain in full (rest from reference TRBV5-6 and TRBJ2-3): DAGVTQSPTHLIKTRGQQVTLRCSPKSGHDTVSWYQQALGQGPQFIFQYYEEEERQRGNFPDRFSGHQFPNYSSELNVNALLLGDSALYLCASLPRGKDTQYFGPGTRLTVL.